This T cell receptor (beta chain) was captured in a study of vaccination effects on CD4 cells after COVID-19. Produced via immunoSEQ multiplex PCR; TCRdb's table is partial and in-frame only. Of more than 20,000 clones in the sample, about 80% are singletons; the top ten hold approximately 40%. A word on this clone: Its antigen is unknown.

This CDR3 is 16 amino acids long. The germline gives CDR1 SEHNR, CDR2 FQNEAQ (reference sequence). The V gene lost 5 bases and the J gene lost 0 bases, with 14 bases spanning the gap. Using viral peptide pools, the ViraFEST assay grew out antigen-specific CD4+ T cells prior to sequencing. The authors isolated CD4+ T cells after roughly 10 days of culture. Documented for the person is a PCR-confirmed SARS-CoV-2 infection occurring between March and December 2020. This sequence originates from a human donor who had a prior SARS-CoV-2 infection. The chain recombines TRBV7-9 with TRBJ2-1; D gene uncertain. Sequencing was performed on CD4+ T cells from PBMCs cultured with a peptide pool, taken before COVID-19 vaccination. CDR3 DNA: TGTGCCAGCAGCCCTGGGGTGCCGAGCTCCTACAATGAGCAGTTCTTC. Protein product: CASSPGVPSSYNEQFF.